This T cell receptor beta chain stems from a study of PD-1 blockade in classical Hodgkin lymphoma. Each patient's relapse followed autologous stem cell transplantation, and brentuximab vedotin exposure varied. TCRdb's copy holds only in-frame clones and misses some; the assay was immunoSEQ multiplex PCR. The sample lists roughly 55,000 clones, about 84% seen once, with about 15% in the top ten. Looked up from germline, CDR1 is SGHRS and CDR2 is YFSETQ. This CDR3 comprises 14 residues. Trimming left V 5 bases short and J 4 bases short, with 15 bases between. This clonotype was sampled from a human donor with classical Hodgkin lymphoma. The genes are TRBV5-1 and TRBJ1-2; perhaps TRBD1 as D (5 bases). Sequences were derived from peripheral blood mononuclear cells (PBMCs), sampled at baseline. The CDR3 DNA follows: TGCGCCAGCAGGTTCGGGGGTCTCGGCTATGGCTACACCTTC. As protein: CASRFGGLGYGYTF.